This TCR beta chain was documented in a study of T cell repertoires in cytomegalovirus infection. Looking at the study overall: Matching HLA type, along with CMV infection, was indicated by public TCR beta signatures. General study findings and limits: Dominating the ex vivo response were TCR beta clonotypes that were CMV-specific and HLA-C-restricted. The cumulative frequency of public TCR beta families identified carriers of CMV plus the relevant HLA.

TCRdb ran MiXCR on the reads and lists one entry per CDR3 protein. The sample includes about 490,000 distinct CDR3 sequences, 26% of them seen just once. Worth noting for this clonotype: The target antigen is unknown.

The CDR3 has 14 amino acids. The germline V gene encodes CDR1 SGHAT and CDR2 FQNNGV. V was trimmed by 1 base and J by 3 bases, leaving 9 bases between them. The chain employs TRBV11-2 and TRBJ2-5; D gene unclear. This receptor was obtained from a human donor in good health (CMV status not recorded). Some clones in this sample may be carry-over from other donors' samples. Sequenced: PBMCs. CDR3 amino acids: CASSLGRREETQYF. CDR3 DNA: TGTGCCAGCAGCTTAGGTCGGCGAGAAGAGACCCAGTACTTC.